This TCR beta chain emerged from a study of beta chain features in type 1 diabetes. CDR3 size: 15 residues. CDR1 is LNHNV and CDR2 is YYDKDF in the germline V gene (reference sequence). The V and J ends lost 2 bases and 7 bases, in that order; junction bases with no gene match: 10. Expressed TCRB transcripts were sequenced, since all the RNA that had been isolated was reverse transcribed. Assay: immunoSEQ multiplex PCR; the TCRdb copy retains only in-frame clones and omits some. The sample shows under 900,000 clones, 15% to 20% of them seen only once. Source material: naive CD4+ T cells from blood. This chain links TRBV15 with TRBJ2-7, with 8 bases aligning to TRBD2. This TCR was recovered from a young woman in good health. The CDR3 bases are TGTGCCACCAGCAGACTAGCGGGCGGTGGTACGGAGCAGTACTTC. It translates to CATSRLAGGGTEQYF.